The T cell receptor (beta chain) described here comes from a study of shared clonotypes between healthy human individuals. The count of this clone is one. Germline values: CDR1 MNHEY, CDR2 SVGAGI. The CDR3 has 16 residues. The junction had 6 bases not matched to a gene; V was cut back by 4 bases and J by 3 bases. Libraries were prepared by immunoSEQ multiplex PCR; TCRdb keeps only in-frame clonotypes and omits some of them. In the table there are some 2,500,000 clones, 80% to 95% of which are singletons. Sequencing used naive CD4+ T cells from PBMCs. Subset here: CD45RA+ positively selected. The TCR originated in a man between 18 and 29 years old in good health. Some clones in this sample may be carry-over from other donors' samples. The J gene is TRBJ2-1, the V gene TRBV6-5, with 10 nucleotides matching TRBD2. The CDR3 loop is CASSSYSGRDYNEQFF. Written as DNA, the CDR3 is TGTGCCAGCAGTTCATACAGCGGGAGGGACTACAATGAGCAGTTCTTC.